These T cell receptor beta chains were read from a single sample in a study of T cells in Graves' hyperthyroidism and ophthalmopathy. Using its own MiXCR run on the multiplex PCR reads, TCRdb lists one record per CDR3 protein. Of a few hundred thousand distinct CDR3 sequences listed, about 15% are singletons. Sequences were obtained from blood. These receptors came from a woman aged 25 to 39 with Graves' ophthalmopathy. Both conserved end residues are part of each CDR3. A D gene is named only where the DNA matches it firmly. Where a row states a size, it is once, few, many or the class of an expanded clone; other rows omit it.

J,V,size,D,CDR3,DNA
TRBJ1-2,TRBV6-6,many,-,CASSYGTPSYGYTF,TGTGCCAGCAGTTACGGGACACCCAGCTATGGCTACACCTTC
TRBJ1-1,TRBV12-3/TRBV12-4,many,TRBD1,CASAGGAWPEAFF,TGTGCCAGCGCAGGGGGGGCTTGGCCTGAAGCTTTCTTT
TRBJ2-1,TRBV28,many,TRBD2,CASSSPSGGARNEQFF,TGTGCCAGCAGTTCTCCTAGCGGGGGGGCCCGGAATGAGCAGTTCTTC
TRBJ2-1,TRBV7-2,many,TRBD2,CASSLSGGALNEQFF,TGTGCCAGCAGCCTCAGCGGGGGGGCCCTCAATGAGCAGTTCTTC
TRBJ1-5,TRBV18,many,-,CASSPRVGGGQPQHF,TGTGCCAGCTCACCAAGGGTCGGGGGTGGGCAGCCCCAGCATTTT
TRBJ2-5,TRBV28,many,-,CASSLRTEETQYF,TGTGCCAGCAGTTTAAGGACAGAAGAGACCCAGTACTTC
TRBJ2-7,TRBV10-2,many,-,CASSVAVWASEQYF,TGCGCCAGCAGTGTTGCGGTGTGGGCCTCCGAGCAGTACTTC
TRBJ2-2,TRBV24-1,many,TRBD2,CATSDPRTSGGAIGELFF,TGTGCCACCAGTGACCCCCGGACTAGCGGGGGGGCGATCGGGGAGCTGTTTTTT
TRBJ2-6,TRBV7-9,-,-,CASPSPRGTWSGASVLTF,TGTGCCAGCCCCTCGCCGAGGGGGACGTGGTCTGGGGCCAGCGTCCTGACTTTC
TRBJ2-7,TRBV3-1,many,-,CASSQGLGEQYF,TGTGCCAGCAGCCAAGGTTTGGGGGAGCAGTACTTC
TRBJ1-6,TRBV6-5,-,-,CASSYSLPGESPLHF,TGTGCCAGCAGTTACTCGTTGCCAGGGGAATCACCCCTCCACTTT
TRBJ2-1,TRBV27,few,-,CASSLRAAYNEQFF,TGTGCCAGCAGTTTAAGGGCGGCCTACAATGAGCAGTTCTTC
TRBJ2-7,TRBV5-1,few,TRBD1,CASSYTGTGTYEQYF,TGCGCCAGCAGCTATACCGGGACAGGGACCTACGAGCAGTACTTC
TRBJ2-1,TRBV30,many,TRBD1,CAWSVEGASYNEQFF,TGTGCCTGGAGTGTAGAGGGGGCGTCCTACAATGAGCAGTTCTTC
TRBJ2-1,TRBV6-1,many,-,CASSYAGGQGGNNEQFF,TGTGCCAGCAGTTATGCGGGGGGACAGGGCGGAAACAATGAGCAGTTCTTC
TRBJ1-1,TRBV3-1,many,-,CASSQGGAYTEAFF,TGTGCCAGCAGCCAAGGGGGGGCTTACACTGAAGCTTTCTTT
TRBJ2-7,TRBV3-1,many,-,CASSPRPRYREQYF,TGTGCCAGCAGCCCCCGTCCCCGGTACCGCGAGCAGTACTTC
TRBJ2-1,TRBV11-3,many,-,CASTSGSGDEQFF,TGTGCCAGCACCTCGGGGTCGGGGGATGAGCAGTTCTTC
TRBJ2-3,TRBV28,-,TRBD2,CASSISKGGTSGGNTDTQYF,TGTGCCAGCAGCATTAGCAAAGGGGGGACTAGCGGGGGCAACACAGATACGCAGTATTTT
TRBJ2-7,TRBV6-1,few,-,CASSRAGYEQYF,TGTGCCAGCAGTCGCGCGGGTTACGAGCAGTACTTC
TRBJ2-7,TRBV2,many,-,CASSDGRGRYEQYF,TGTGCCAGCAGTGATGGCAGGGGGAGGTACGAGCAGTACTTC
TRBJ2-3,TRBV2,many,-,CASIERADTQYF,TGTGCCAGCATAGAGAGGGCAGATACGCAGTATTTT
TRBJ2-5,TRBV6-1,-,-,CASSAQGRGETQYF,TGTGCCAGCAGTGCTCAGGGGAGAGGAGAGACCCAGTACTTC
TRBJ2-1,TRBV24-1,many,-,CATSSGVGNEQFF,TGTGCCACCTCGTCAGGGGTAGGCAATGAGCAGTTCTTC
TRBJ2-3,TRBV12-3/TRBV12-4,many,TRBD2,CASSLARGGTDTQYF,TGTGCCAGCAGTTTGGCGCGGGGGGGCACAGATACGCAGTATTTT
TRBJ2-6,TRBV5-5,few,-,CASSLVAGQFSGANVLTF,TGTGCCAGCAGCTTGGTGGCGGGGCAGTTCTCTGGGGCCAACGTCCTGACTTTC
TRBJ1-2,TRBV27,many,-,CASSFRGQTYGYTF,TGTGCCAGCAGCTTTCGGGGGCAGACTTATGGCTACACCTTC
TRBJ1-4,TRBV6-5,few,-,CASSYSTFNEKLFF,TGTGCCAGCAGTTACTCAACTTTTAATGAAAAACTGTTTTTT
TRBJ2-7,TRBV5-1,many,TRBD1,CASSLFHTGTGGYYEQYF,TGCGCCAGCAGCTTATTTCATACCGGGACAGGGGGGTACTACGAGCAGTACTTC
TRBJ2-5,TRBV10-3,many,TRBD1,CAISEGDRGRETQYF,TGTGCCATCAGTGAGGGTGACAGGGGACGGGAGACCCAGTACTTC
TRBJ1-1,TRBV3-1,many,-,CASSSGVRTEAFF,TGTGCCAGCAGCAGCGGGGTTCGCACTGAAGCTTTCTTT
TRBJ1-6,TRBV6-1,-,-,CASSSLNGGYGGFHNSPLHF,TGTGCCAGCAGCTCGCTTAATGGGGGTTATGGGGGCTTCCATAATTCACCCCTCCACTTT
TRBJ1-1,TRBV18,many,-,CASSPSVFSQDRGATEAFF,TGTGCCAGCTCACCATCGGTTTTCAGCCAGGACCGTGGGGCCACTGAAGCTTTCTTT
TRBJ1-2,TRBV18,many,-,CASSPPHPASSRGYTF,TGTGCCAGCTCACCACCGCACCCCGCCTCCTCCCGTGGCTACACCTTC
TRBJ2-7,TRBV30,many,TRBD1,CAWSASPTGYEQYF,TGTGCCTGGAGTGCCTCCCCGACAGGGTACGAGCAGTACTTC
TRBJ2-2,TRBV5-1,-,-,CATTSYENTGELFF,TGCGCCACCACCAGTTATGAGAACACCGGGGAGCTGTTTTTT
TRBJ2-7,TRBV6-1,many,-,CASSEVLLSEQYF,TGTGCCAGCAGTGAGGTTCTCTTGAGCGAGCAGTACTTC
TRBJ1-2,TRBV7-2,-,-,CASSQWPLYGYTF,TGTGCCAGCAGTCAATGGCCCCTCTATGGCTACACCTTC
TRBJ2-7,TRBV20-1,many,-,CSAREHGKGYYEQYF,TGCAGTGCTCGAGAACACGGAAAGGGTTATTACGAGCAGTACTTC
TRBJ2-7,TRBV7-2,-,-,CASSFRQNEQYF,TGTGCCAGCAGCTTTAGACAGAACGAGCAGTACTTC
TRBJ2-5,TRBV11-1,many,-,CASRATGSQETQYF,TGTGCCAGCAGAGCGACAGGATCGCAAGAGACCCAGTACTTC
TRBJ2-3,TRBV30,many,TRBD1,CAWRETGGPDTQYF,TGTGCCTGGAGGGAGACAGGGGGCCCAGATACGCAGTATTTT
TRBJ1-3,TRBV29-1,many,-,CSVASSGNTIYF,TGCAGCGTTGCCAGCTCTGGAAACACCATATATTTT
TRBJ1-2,TRBV7-9,many,-,CASSPAFYRDDGYTF,TGTGCCAGCAGCCCAGCTTTCTACAGGGATGATGGCTACACCTTC
TRBJ1-2,TRBV3-1,many,-,CASSQEGAGYTF,TGTGCCAGCAGCCAAGAGGGGGCCGGCTACACCTTC
TRBJ2-7,TRBV7-2,-,TRBD2,CASSLERGAYEQYF,TGTGCCAGCAGCTTAGAACGGGGGGCCTACGAGCAGTACTTC
TRBJ1-5,TRBV20-1,many,-,CSARRARLNQPQHF,TGCAGTGCTAGGAGGGCAAGGCTCAATCAGCCCCAGCATTTT
TRBJ2-2,TRBV7-9,few,TRBD1,CASSRTGGISGELFF,TGTGCCAGCAGTCGGACAGGGGGAATTTCCGGGGAGCTGTTTTTT
TRBJ1-4,TRBV20-1,many,TRBD1,CSASNRWDRENEKLFF,TGCAGTGCTAGCAATCGATGGGACAGGGAGAATGAAAAACTGTTTTTT